This paragraph covers one T cell receptor (beta chain) sequence. Genomic DNA from unsorted samples was obtained from approximately 96 million PBMCs (per sample). These data are taken from a study of shared clonotypes between healthy human individuals. The V and J ends lost 0 bases and 3 bases respectively, with 12 bases between them. Germline V gene data show CDR1 as SGHTA and CDR2 as FQGNSA. The CDR3 sequence is 15 residues long. Unsorted PBMC replicate PCRs used about 290 ng DNA, approximately 29,000 T cell genomes. Sequencing was performed with immunoSEQ multiplex PCR; in TCRdb, only in-frame clones are kept and a portion is missing. The sample consists of about half a million clones, 70% to 80% of them appearing once.

This sequence originates from a woman aged 40 to 55 in good health. Some clones in this sample may be carry-over from other donors' samples. The sample taken for sequencing was PBMCs. The chain carries TRBV7-2 and TRBJ2-7; TRBD2 might be the D (5 bases). The CDR3 DNA reads TGTGCCAGCAGCTTAGCAGGGCGGGTTGGCTACGAGCAGTACTTC. Protein product: CASSLAGRVGYEQYF.